Following are 21 T cell receptor beta chains from one sample sequenced in a study of T cells after yellow fever vaccination. TCRdb recomputed calls from the 5' RACE reads with MiXCR, one row per CDR3 protein. Here the sample spans 300,000 to 400,000 distinct CDR3 sequences, roughly 8.3% being singletons. The material was PBMCs, obtained about 41 days after the first yellow fever vaccination. All receptors come from a man aged 18 to 30 who received the YFV17D yellow fever vaccine.

The chain links TRBV15 to TRBJ2-3; D is unclear. The germline V gene encodes CDR1 LNHNV and CDR2 YYDKDF (reference sequence). The CDR3 runs 12 residues. V shed 6 bases and J shed 4 bases, with 8 bases lying between them. CDR3: CATRFGPDTQYF. In DNA form, the CDR3 reads TGTGCCACCAGATTCGGCCCAGATACGCAGTATTTT.

This chain joins TRBV7-9 and TRBJ1-1; D uncertain. V was cut by 5 bases and J by 2 bases, with 12 bases left in between. This CDR3 spans 14 amino acids. CDR1 and CDR2 from the germline V gene are SEHNR and FQNEAQ (reference sequence). CDR3 DNA sequence: TGTGCCAGCAGCCCCTGGACGGATAACACTGAAGCTTTCTTT. Its protein is CASSPWTDNTEAFF.

The J gene is TRBJ1-6, the V gene TRBV7-9; D is unclear. Germline V CDR1 and CDR2: SEHNR, FQNEAQ (reference sequence). The V end was cut by 4 bases, the J end by 7 bases, with 17 bases between. The CDR3 spans 16 residues. The CDR3 region is CASSSLIEGINSPLHF. The CDR3 DNA is TGTGCCAGCAGCTCCCTGATCGAGGGAATCAATTCACCCCTCCACTTT.

The rearrangement joins TRBV7-9 to TRBJ2-5; 10 nucleotides line up with TRBD2. V gave up 3 bases and J gave up 0 bases; unmatched junction bases: 4. CDR1 is SEHNR, CDR2 FQNEAQ, per germline (reference sequence). The CDR3 has 16 amino acids. The CDR3, as DNA: TGTGCCAGCAGCTTCTCGCTAGCGGGGGACCAAGAGACCCAGTACTTC. This translates into CASSFSLAGDQETQYF.

This clonotype has more than one count but fewer than ten. The genes are TRBV5-1 and TRBJ2-7, with D unresolved. Trimming cost V 4 bases and J 7 bases, with 15 bases left between them. CDR1 is SGHRS, CDR2 YFSETQ, per germline. The CDR3 spans 13 residues. Here the CDR3 reads CASSPWGLEEQYF. The CDR3 DNA is TGCGCCAGCAGCCCCTGGGGTCTTGAAGAGCAGTACTTC.

This clonotype was picked up many times. V gene TRBV9 combines with J gene TRBJ2-1, with D possibly called TRBD1 or TRBD2 (6 bases each). In germline, CDR1 is SGDLS, CDR2 YYNGEE. The CDR3 is 14 amino acids. The V end lost 3 bases, the J end lost 2 bases, and 9 bases lay between the germline ends. The CDR3 sequence: CASSGGAPYNEQFF. CDR3 nucleotide sequence: TGTGCCAGCAGCGGGGGGGCCCCCTACAATGAGCAGTTCTTC.

CDR3 sequence: CASSYWTGQEAFF. CDR3 coding DNA: TGTGCCAGCAGTTACTGGACAGGACAAGAAGCTTTCTTT. J is TRBJ1-1 and V is TRBV6-5; TRBD1 agrees at 7 bases. CDR3 length equals 13 residues. Germline values: CDR1 MNHEY, CDR2 SVGAGI. Trimming at V came to 1 base and at J to 8 bases, leaving 4 bases not matched to a gene.

This clonotype was picked up a small number of times. J is TRBJ2-5 and V is TRBV29-1, with a weak D call TRBD2 (5 bases). Looked up from germline, CDR1 is SQVTM and CDR2 is ANQGSEA. Trimming left V 4 bases short and J 5 bases short, with 8 bases between. This CDR3 region has 11 residues. This chain's CDR3 is CSVGPGETQYF. CDR3 nucleotide sequence: TGCAGCGTTGGTCCGGGGGAGACCCAGTACTTC.

V and J are TRBV5-1 and TRBJ2-1, with D possibly being TRBD1 (5 bases). Trimming took off 0 bases at V and 9 bases at J, with 10 bases between the two ends. The germline gives CDR1 SGHRS, CDR2 YFSETQ. The CDR3 spans 13 residues. The CDR3 spells CASSLEGVSEQFF. The CDR3 DNA reads as TGCGCCAGCAGCTTGGAAGGGGTTTCTGAGCAGTTCTTC.

In its sample, this clonotype was seen a few times. V usage is TRBV28 and J usage is TRBJ2-7, with D hard to call. The V end lost 6 bases, the J end lost 13 bases, and 16 bases lay between the germline ends. Germline-derived CDR1 and CDR2 are MDHEN and SYDVKM. The CDR3 is 11 amino acids. CDR3 residues: CASRSSGRLYV. In nucleotides, the CDR3 is TGTGCCAGCAGGTCCTCAGGAAGACTTTACGTC.

The chain carries TRBV5-1 and TRBJ2-5; unclear D gene. The CDR3 length is 14 residues. Trimming left V 0 bases short and J 3 bases short, with 9 bases between. Looked up from germline, CDR1 is SGHRS and CDR2 is YFSETQ. This CDR3 reads CASSLGPLEETQYF. CDR3 bases: TGCGCCAGCAGCTTGGGACCGCTGGAAGAGACCCAGTACTTC.

There are a few counts of this clonotype. The genes are TRBV7-9 and TRBJ1-4; D is unclear. There are 13 residues in the CDR3. The ends were cut back, 5 bases at V and 7 bases at J, with 11 bases in the middle. Germline CDR1 SEHNR, CDR2 FQNEAQ (reference sequence). The CDR3 here is CASSPGRGEKLFF. The CDR3 DNA sequence: TGTGCCAGCAGCCCCGGACGCGGTGAAAAACTGTTTTTT.

The chain carries TRBV4-3 and TRBJ1-2; 8 positions match TRBD1. The CDR3 sequence is 14 residues long. CDR1 LGHNA and CDR2 YSLEER come from the germline V gene. V was pared by 8 bases and J by 7 bases, with 12 bases of the junction left unmatched. The CDR3 reads CASRKSGTGAGYTF. The CDR3 DNA reads TGCGCCAGCCGAAAATCCGGGACAGGAGCTGGCTACACCTTC.

This clonotype has more than one count but fewer than ten. The rearrangement uses TRBV7-9 and TRBJ1-1; 8 bases are a match to TRBD1. The CDR3 contains 17 residues. V lost 7 bases, J lost 2 bases, and 15 bases stayed unmatched. The V gene's germline CDR1 is SEHNR and CDR2 FQNEAQ (reference sequence). The CDR3 reads CASNYPGTGERNTEAFF. The CDR3, as DNA: TGTGCCAGCAACTATCCCGGGACAGGCGAAAGAAACACTGAAGCTTTCTTT.

This clonotype showed up just a few times. The CDR3 coding sequence is TGTGCCAGCAGCGTAGTAGTCCGAGGGAACACTGAAGCTTTCTTT. This sequence encodes CASSVVVRGNTEAFF. The chain has TRBV9 and TRBJ1-1; D is unclear. Trimming removed 0 bases from V and 1 base from J, with 10 bases in between. Germline V gene data show CDR1 as SGDLS and CDR2 as YYNGEE. The CDR3 totals 15 residues. Looking up the rest from reference TRBV9 and TRBJ1-1 gives the full variable domain: DSGVTQTPKHLITATGQRVTLRCSPRSGDLSVYWYQQSLDQGLQFLIQYYNGEERAKGNILERFSAQQFPDLHSELNLSSLELGDSALYFCASSVVVRGNTEAFFGQGTRLTVV.

V and J are TRBV5-1 and TRBJ1-1, with D perhaps TRBD1 (5 bases). Looked up from germline, CDR1 is SGHRS and CDR2 is YFSETQ. Trimming removed 0 bases from V and 5 bases from J, with 11 bases in between. This CDR3 is 14 amino acids long. In DNA form, the CDR3 reads TGCGCCAGCAGCTTGGCCGGGGGGGGGACTGAAGCTTTCTTT. Protein product: CASSLAGGGTEAFF. Drawing the rest from reference TRBV5-1 and TRBJ1-1, the complete variable domain is KAGVTQTPRYLIKTRGQQVTLSCSPISGHRSVSWYQQTPGQGLQFLFEYFSETQRNKGNFPGRFSGRQFSNSRSEMNVSTLELGDSALYLCASSLAGGGTEAFFGQGTRLTVV.

This chain links TRBV4-2 with TRBJ1-2; D possibly corresponds to TRBD1 (6 bases). The length of the CDR3 is 14 residues. The germline CDR1 and CDR2 sequences are LGHNA and YNFKEQ. The V end lost 4 bases, the J end lost 2 bases, and 11 bases lay between the germline ends. CDR3 DNA sequence: TGTGCCAGCAGCCGTCGGACAGAAAACTATGGCTACACCTTC. Translating it yields CASSRRTENYGYTF.

There are a few counts of this clonotype. J is TRBJ1-2 and V is TRBV20-1; D unclear. The length of the CDR3 is 8 residues. The germline CDR1 and CDR2 sequences are DFQATT and SNEGSKA (reference sequence). The CDR3 spells CSPYGYTF. The CDR3 DNA follows: TGCAGCCCCTATGGCTACACCTTC.

This clonotype was counted many times. The V gene is TRBV20-1, the J gene TRBJ2-2; D gene uncertain. The germline gives CDR1 DFQATT, CDR2 SNEGSKA (reference sequence). The length of the CDR3 is 11 residues. The V end was cut by 6 bases, the J end by 12 bases, with 14 bases between. Here the CDR3 DNA reads TGCAGTGCGGTCGACCAGAGGAAGCTGTTTTTT. Its translation: CSAVDQRKLFF.

This chain joins TRBV4-2 and TRBJ1-1; D is unclear. Germline V gives CDR1 LGHNA, CDR2 YNFKEQ. The CDR3 extends over 17 amino acids. Trimming left V 4 bases short and J 3 bases short, with 21 bases between. DNA for the CDR3: TGTGCCAGCAGCCCGTTTCCAGGAGACTCGAGGGACACTGAAGCTTTCTTT. This sequence encodes CASSPFPGDSRDTEAFF.

In this sample, this clonotype turned up a few times. The chain uses TRBV5-6 and TRBJ1-6; a possible D gene is TRBD1 (6 bases). This CDR3 is 17 amino acids long. Germline V CDR1 and CDR2: SGHDT, YYEEEE. V was shortened by 2 bases and J by 1 base, with 13 bases between the two germline ends. DNA of the CDR3: TGTGCCAGCAGCTTACACGGGGGCCCGTCCTATAATTCACCCCTCCACTTT. Translated: CASSLHGGPSYNSPLHF.